What follows describes a single TCR beta chain. The CDR3 covers 19 residues. V lost 1 base, J lost 0 bases, and 22 bases lay in between. This entry belongs to a study of T-cell reconstitution after alpha-beta-depleted transplantation in children. Unique molecular identifiers featured in how the TCRbeta library was prepared. TCRdb re-derived calls from the PCR reads in MiXCR, one entry per CDR3 protein. The sample carries fewer than 400,000 distinct CDR3 sequences, roughly 25% recorded once. The chain is built from TRBV12-3 or TRBV12-4 and TRBJ2-7; D possibly corresponds to TRBD2 (6 bases). The TCR was taken from a male patient under 18 who had a stem cell transplant for acute lymphoblastic leukemia, so the T cells may come from the graft donor. Specimen: PBMCs, mostly from graft donor cells, collected 180 days after TCRalphabeta/CD19-depleted stem cell transplant. The CDR3 DNA reads as TGTGCCAGCAGTTTAGAGGTTACATTTAGCGGCCAGCTCTCCTACGAGCAGTACTTC. This gives the protein CASSLEVTFSGQLSYEQYF.